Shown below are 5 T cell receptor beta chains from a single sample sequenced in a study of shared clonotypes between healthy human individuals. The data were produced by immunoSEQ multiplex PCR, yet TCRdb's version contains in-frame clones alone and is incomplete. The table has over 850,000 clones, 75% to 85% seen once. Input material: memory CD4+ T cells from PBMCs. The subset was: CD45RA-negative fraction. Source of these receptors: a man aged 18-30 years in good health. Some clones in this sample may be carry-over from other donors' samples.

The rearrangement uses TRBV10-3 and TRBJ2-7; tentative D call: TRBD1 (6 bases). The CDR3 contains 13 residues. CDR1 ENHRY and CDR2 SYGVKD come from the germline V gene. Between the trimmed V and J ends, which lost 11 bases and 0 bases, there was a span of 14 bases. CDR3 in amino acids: CAVAQGFSYEQYF. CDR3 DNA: TGTGCCGTTGCACAGGGATTCTCCTACGAGCAGTACTTC.

In DNA form, the CDR3 reads TGTGCCTGGGGAGGGCAGGCCCCGGGACCCCAGCATTTT. Its protein product is CAWGGQAPGPQHF. The chain combines TRBV30 with TRBJ1-5; D gene unclear. Germline values: CDR1 GTSNPN, CDR2 SVGIG (reference sequence). The V end lost 5 bases, the J end lost 10 bases, and 18 bases lay between the germline ends. CDR3 length: 13 residues.

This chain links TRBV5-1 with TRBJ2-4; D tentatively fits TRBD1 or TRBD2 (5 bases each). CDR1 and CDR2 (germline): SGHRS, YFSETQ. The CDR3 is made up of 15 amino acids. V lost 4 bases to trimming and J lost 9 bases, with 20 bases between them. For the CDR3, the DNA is TGCGCCAGCAGCCTTACCCCGACAGAGGGCGGCATTCAGTACTTC. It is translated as CASSLTPTEGGIQYF. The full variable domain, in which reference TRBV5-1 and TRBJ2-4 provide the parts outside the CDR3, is KAGVTQTPRYLIKTRGQQVTLSCSPISGHRSVSWYQQTPGQGLQFLFEYFSETQRNKGNFPGRFSGRQFSNSRSEMNVSTLELGDSALYLCASSLTPTEGGIQYFGAGTRLSVL.

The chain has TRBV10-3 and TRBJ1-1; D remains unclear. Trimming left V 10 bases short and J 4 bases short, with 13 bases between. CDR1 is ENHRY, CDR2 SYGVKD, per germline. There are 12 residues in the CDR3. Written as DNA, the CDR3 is TGTGCCACGGCAGGCGTTGGCACTGAAGCTTTCTTT. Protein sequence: CATAGVGTEAFF.

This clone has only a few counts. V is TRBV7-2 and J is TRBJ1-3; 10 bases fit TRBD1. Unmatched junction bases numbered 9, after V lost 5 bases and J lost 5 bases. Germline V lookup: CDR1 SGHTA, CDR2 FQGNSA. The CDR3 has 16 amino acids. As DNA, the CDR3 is TGTGCCAGCAGCGCCCGGGACAGGGGTCGGAGAAACACCATATATTTT. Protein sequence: CASSARDRGRRNTIYF.